The 21 T cell receptor beta chains below all came from one sample that was sequenced in a study of shared clonotypes between healthy human individuals. Repertoires were generated with immunoSEQ multiplex PCR, while TCRdb's copy carries only in-frame clones and drops some. This table has hundreds of thousands of clones, over 65% appearing once. The sequenced sample consisted of memory CD4+ T cells sorted from blood. As for subset: CD45RA-negative fraction. These receptors came from a woman between 25 and 40 years old in good health.

V is TRBV6-5 and J is TRBJ1-1, with 7 positions matching TRBD1. The J segment lost 2 bases and the V segment lost 6 bases, leaving 9 bases of the junction unmatched. Germline loops: CDR1 MNHEY, CDR2 SVGAGI. CDR3 length: 15 amino acids. The CDR3 here is CASRRHDRDNTEAFF. Written as DNA, the CDR3 is TGTGCCAGCAGACGACACGACAGGGACAACACTGAAGCTTTCTTT.

This clone turned up a few times. Other nucleotide sequences from this sample produce the same CDR3. This chain uses TRBV6-1 with TRBJ2-7; D is uncertain. Germline lookup yields CDR1 MNHNS and CDR2 SASEGT. This CDR3 is built from 12 residues. V was trimmed by 2 bases and J by 3 bases, leaving 5 bases between them. The CDR3: CASSESIYEQYF. CDR3 bases: TGTGCCAGCAGTGAATCTATCTACGAGCAGTACTTC.

This clone was counted at least ten times. J is TRBJ2-3 and V is TRBV27, with D perhaps matching TRBD2 (5 bases). CDR3 length: 16 amino acids. Between the trimmed V and J ends, which lost 2 bases and 0 bases, there was a span of 12 bases. CDR1 MNHEY and CDR2 SMNVEV come from the germline V gene (reference sequence). This chain's CDR3 is CASSLKAGSSTDTQYF. CDR3 nucleotide sequence: TGTGCCAGCAGTTTAAAGGCGGGCTCTAGCACAGATACGCAGTATTTT.

J is TRBJ2-1 and V is TRBV11-3; D might be TRBD1 or TRBD2, each matching 6 bases. With 7 bases removed from V and 2 bases from J, the gap between germline ends came to 30 bases. Looked up from germline, CDR1 is SGHNT and CDR2 is YENEEA. The CDR3 has 20 residues. CDR3 nucleotides: TGTGCCAGCAACCTTGAAAGGGGGGCATCGAATAGGGATACCTACAATGAGCAGTTCTTC. Encoded protein: CASNLERGASNRDTYNEQFF.

The chain joins TRBV14 to TRBJ2-1; 7 nucleotides align to TRBD2. CDR1 and CDR2 from the germline V gene are SGHDN and FVKESK. This CDR3 spans 18 amino acids. The V and J ends lost 1 base and 6 bases, in that order; junction bases with no gene match: 15. In DNA form, the CDR3 reads TGTGCCAGCAGCCAAGGATACCCCGGGACTACTTCTTTCAATGAGCAGTTCTTC. Its protein product is CASSQGYPGTTSFNEQFF.

The chain uses TRBV19 and TRBJ1-2, with TRBD1 matching over 8 bases. The CDR3 sequence is 15 residues long. Unmatched junction bases numbered 8, after V lost 5 bases and J lost 3 bases. Germline CDR1 and CDR2: LNHDA and SQIVND (reference sequence). Written as DNA, the CDR3 is TGTGCCAGTAGTGCCGGCAGGGGGCGCGACTATGGCTACACCTTC. This translates into CASSAGRGRDYGYTF. Full variable domain (outside the CDR3, taken from reference TRBV19 and TRBJ1-2): DGGITQSPKYLFRKEGQNVTLSCEQNLNHDAMYWYRQDPGQGLRLIYYSQIVNDFQKGDIAEGYSVSREKKESFPLTVTSAQKNPTAFYLCASSAGRGRDYGYTFGSGTRLTVV.

CDR3 sequence reads: CASSVSGVYEQYF. The CDR3 DNA reads TGTGCCAGCAGTGTCTCAGGGGTCTACGAGCAGTACTTC. The rearrangement uses TRBV6-1 and TRBJ2-7; perhaps TRBD1 as D (6 bases). The ends were cut back, 4 bases at V and 3 bases at J, with 10 bases in the middle. Germline values: CDR1 MNHNS, CDR2 SASEGT. The CDR3 loop spans 13 amino acids.

This clone was seen a few times. The chain couples TRBV5-6 to TRBJ1-2, with unresolved D. V lost 2 bases and J lost 4, with 18 bases in between. Germline V lookup: CDR1 SGHDT, CDR2 YYEEEE. This CDR3 comprises 16 residues. The CDR3 nucleotides read TGTGCCAGCAGCTTAATATCTTGGGGAGCGGGCTATGGCTACACCTTC. It yields the protein CASSLISWGAGYGYTF.

This clone appeared once. V gene TRBV7-2 combines with J gene TRBJ1-2; D unresolved. The V end was cut by 3 bases, the J end by 6 bases, with 17 bases between. Germline V CDR1 and CDR2: SGHTA, FQGNSA. The CDR3 sequence is 15 residues long. CDR3 sequence: CASSFRTVTRNGYTF. The CDR3 DNA reads as TGTGCCAGCAGCTTCCGGACTGTAACGAGAAATGGCTACACCTTC.

This chain uses TRBV7-7 with TRBJ1-3; D is possibly TRBD1 (6 bases). Trimming removed 5 bases from V and 8 bases from J, with 19 bases in between. Germline CDR1 SSHAT, CDR2 FNYEAQ (reference sequence). The CDR3 runs to 15 residues. The CDR3 spells CASSPQGNLGDTIYF. The CDR3 nucleotides are TGTGCCAGCAGCCCGCAGGGGAACCTTGGTGACACCATATATTTT.

This clone has a handful of counts. The V and J genes are TRBV29-1 and TRBJ2-5, with unresolved D. Germline-derived CDR1 and CDR2 are SQVTM and ANQGSEA. This CDR3 contains 12 residues. V lost 5 bases and J 1 base, leaving 8 bases between the germline ends. CDR3 in DNA: TGCAGCGTTAGACCATTCCAAGAGACCCAGTACTTC. Its translation: CSVRPFQETQYF.

The chain combines TRBV28 with TRBJ2-1; D possibly uses TRBD1 or TRBD2 (6 bases each). Trimming left V 6 bases short and J 2 bases short, with 17 bases between. CDR3 size: 16 residues. Germline CDR1 MDHEN, CDR2 SYDVKM. CDR3: CASRGGLDGAYNEQFF. Here the CDR3 DNA reads TGTGCCAGCAGGGGGGGCCTGGATGGGGCCTACAATGAGCAGTTCTTC.

This rearrangement joins TRBV28 to TRBJ2-1; perhaps D is TRBD1 or TRBD2 (5 bases each). The CDR3 sequence is 16 residues long. In germline, CDR1 is MDHEN, CDR2 SYDVKM. Between the trimmed V and J ends, which lost 5 bases and 5 bases, there was a span of 19 bases. The CDR3, as DNA: TGTGCCAGCAGTCAGGGTACTTGGGGGACCCACAATGAGCAGTTCTTC. Translation gives CASSQGTWGTHNEQFF.

CDR3 in amino acids: CASSFVWLDTEAFF. CDR3 DNA: TGTGCCAGCAGCTTCGTCTGGCTGGACACTGAAGCTTTCTTT. This chain joins TRBV7-8 and TRBJ1-1, with D unclear. Germline CDR1 reads SGHVS; CDR2 reads FQNEAQ. Trimming shortened V by 3 bases and J by 3 bases, and 11 bases separated the two germline ends. CDR3 length: 14 amino acids.

The rearrangement uses TRBV18 and TRBJ2-1; D might be TRBD1 or TRBD2, each matching 7 bases. This CDR3 has 16 amino acids. V was trimmed by 0 bases and J by 9 bases, leaving 18 bases between them. Germline assignment: CDR1 KGHSH and CDR2 LQKENI. CDR3 protein: CASSPPQGGVIGEQFF. The CDR3 DNA is TGTGCCAGCTCACCACCGCAGGGGGGGGTAATAGGTGAGCAGTTCTTC. Together with reference TRBV18 and TRBJ2-1, the CDR3 gives the full variable domain: NAGVMQNPRHLVRRRGQEARLRCSPMKGHSHVYWYRQLPEEGLKFMVYLQKENIIDESGMPKERFSAEFPKEGPSILRIQQVVRGDSAAYFCASSPPQGGVIGEQFFGPGTRLTVL.

The V gene is TRBV29-1, the J gene TRBJ2-5, with 8 bases fitting TRBD1. CDR1 SQVTM and CDR2 ANQGSEA come from the germline V gene. The V gene end was trimmed by 6 bases and the J gene end by 2 bases; junction bases not matched to a gene: 5. This CDR3 has 13 amino acids. This chain's CDR3 is CSVGTGFQETQYF. CDR3 nucleotides: TGCAGCGTCGGGACAGGATTTCAAGAGACCCAGTACTTC.

The chain uses TRBV5-4 and TRBJ2-5, with 7 bases fitting TRBD1. The length of the CDR3 is 16 residues. J lost 1 base, V lost 1 base, and 7 bases had no gene match. Germline values: CDR1 SGHNT, CDR2 YYREEE (reference sequence). This CDR3 is CASSLWDREFQETQYF. The CDR3 bases are TGTGCCAGCAGCTTGTGGGACAGAGAGTTCCAAGAGACCCAGTACTTC. The full variable domain, its missing parts supplied by reference TRBV5-4 and TRBJ2-5, is ETGVTQSPTHLIKTRGQQVTLRCSSQSGHNTVSWYQQALGQGPQFIFQYYREEENGRGNFPPRFSGLQFPNYSSELNVNALELDDSALYLCASSLWDREFQETQYFGPGTRLLVL.

In nucleotides, the CDR3 is TGTGCCAGCAGCTTAGGGGCCCTCCTACACAATCAGCCCCAGCATTTT. Residues: CASSLGALLHNQPQHF. The chain uses TRBV7-2 and TRBJ1-5; no definite D call. The V end lost 1 base, the J end lost 3 bases, and 13 bases lay between the germline ends. CDR3 length equals 16 residues. The germline V gene encodes CDR1 SGHTA and CDR2 FQGNSA.

The chain is built from TRBV5-1 and TRBJ1-1; maybe TRBD1 (5 bases). There are 16 residues in the CDR3. With 4 bases removed from V and 9 bases from J, the gap between germline ends came to 25 bases. CDR1 and CDR2 from the germline V gene are SGHRS and YFSETQ. The CDR3 is CASSPARGAGLRKAFF. The CDR3 region has the DNA TGCGCCAGCAGCCCGGCCCGTGGTGCAGGGCTTCGGAAAGCTTTCTTT. Drawing the rest from reference TRBV5-1 and TRBJ1-1, the complete variable domain is KAGVTQTPRYLIKTRGQQVTLSCSPISGHRSVSWYQQTPGQGLQFLFEYFSETQRNKGNFPGRFSGRQFSNSRSEMNVSTLELGDSALYLCASSPARGAGLRKAFFGQGTRLTVV.

The chain uses TRBV10-1 and TRBJ2-3; 11 bases line up with TRBD2. The CDR3 consists of 16 residues. Germline lookup yields CDR1 WNHNN and CDR2 SYGVQD (reference sequence). Trimming removed 4 bases from V and 2 bases from J; junction bases left unmatched: 5. As DNA, the CDR3 is TGCGCCAGCAGTGGACTAGCGGGGAGGGACACAGATACGCAGTATTTT. It codes for CASSGLAGRDTDTQYF.

About this clone: Other DNA sequences from this sample encode an identical CDR3 as well. This chain links TRBV20-1 with TRBJ2-7, with D unresolved. The germline V and J ends were trimmed by 5 bases and 7 bases, with 9 bases remaining between them. Germline values: CDR1 DFQATT, CDR2 SNEGSKA (reference sequence). The CDR3 is 10 amino acids. The DNA of the CDR3 is TGCAGTGCTGGAACGATGGAGCAGTACTTC. Its translation is CSAGTMEQYF.